The 20 T cell receptor beta chains below all came from one sample that was sequenced in a study of blood T cells in healthy people across ages (dated by TCRdb to about 2015). The library was built by means of 5' RACE. Sequencing was carried out with an Illumina HiSeq 2500. A second PCR of about 6 to 11 cycles was performed with a sample-barcoded 5' primer and a J-beta primer mix. Clones were called with MiXCR by TCRdb after fastp trimmed the public reads at Q25, and only in-frame beta chains were retained. When rows share a CDR3 protein, they turn into one entry using the most common DNA and genes. This sample holds about 1.5 million distinct CDR3 sequences; around 42% were observed only once. The biggest ten clones account for roughly 8.2% of the sample. The sample comprised blood. These receptors were collected from a woman aged 18-29 years in good health.

In its sample, this clonotype was seen a few times. The chain links TRBV28 to TRBJ2-7; D is perhaps TRBD1 (6 bases). Looked up from germline, CDR1 is MDHEN and CDR2 is SYDVKM. Trimming pared 6 bases from V and 6 bases from J, leaving 18 bases between. This CDR3 has 14 amino acids. In nucleotides, the CDR3 is TGTGCCAGCAGATTCCAGGACAGTCTGGCCGAGCAGTACTTC. Translation: CASRFQDSLAEQYF.

The rearrangement uses TRBV25-1 and TRBJ2-4, with D tentatively TRBD1 or TRBD2 (5 bases each). Germline V gives CDR1 MGHDK, CDR2 SYGVNS. Trimming stripped 2 bases from V and 2 bases from J, with 25 bases between. The CDR3 totals 20 residues. CDR3: CASSEKEIRGRVGTKNIQYF. The CDR3 nucleotides are TGTGCCAGCAGTGAAAAGGAAATAAGGGGCAGGGTCGGGACCAAAAACATTCAGTACTTC. The whole variable domain, filled in from reference TRBV25-1 and TRBJ2-4, reads EADIYQTPRYLVIGTGKKITLECSQTMGHDKMYWYQQDPGMELHLIHYSYGVNSTEKGDLSSESTVSRIRTEHFPLTLESARPSHTSQYLCASSEKEIRGRVGTKNIQYFGAGTRLSVL.

The chain uses TRBV18 and TRBJ2-1, with 8 nucleotides matching TRBD1. Germline V gene lookup returns CDR1 KGHSH and CDR2 LQKENI. With V trimmed by 3 bases and J by 5 bases, 3 bases remained unmatched. This CDR3 is built from 14 residues. CDR3 coding DNA: TGTGCCAGCTCACCTGAGACAGGGGACAATGAGCAGTTCTTC. It codes for CASSPETGDNEQFF.

This clonotype showed up just a few times. The CDR3 DNA reads TGTGCCAGCAGTTACTCATCAGGGGTCACTGAAGCTTTCTTT. Its protein product is CASSYSSGVTEAFF. V gene TRBV6-5 combines with J gene TRBJ1-1; tentative D call: TRBD1 (6 bases). Per the germline V gene, CDR1 is MNHEY and CDR2 is SVGAGI. The CDR3 consists of 14 residues. The V gene lost 0 bases and the J gene lost 4 bases, with 9 bases spanning the gap.

The chain uses TRBV6-2 or TRBV6-3 and TRBJ2-5; D is tentatively TRBD1 or TRBD2 (7 bases each). The CDR3 consists of 13 residues. Trimming took off 7 bases at V and 3 bases at J, with 12 bases between the two ends. CDR1 is MNHEY, CDR2 SVGEGT, per germline. DNA for the CDR3: TGTGCCAGCACCTCAGGGGGGGAAGAGACCCAGTACTTC. Encoded protein: CASTSGGEETQYF.

The table lists this clonotype with a count of one. V usage is TRBV6-5 and J usage is TRBJ2-3, with TRBD2 as a possible D gene (6 bases). Per germline, CDR1 MNHEY and CDR2 SVGAGI. The CDR3 contains 14 residues. V lost 6 bases to trimming and J lost 5 bases, with 15 bases between them. The CDR3 sequence: CASSLAPSVDTQYF. CDR3 coding DNA: TGTGCCAGCAGCCTGGCCCCTAGCGTAGATACGCAGTATTTT.

The CDR3 reads CASSLAGLRYNEQYF. CDR3 coding DNA: TGTGCCAGCAGCCTAGCGGGACTTCGCTACAATGAGCAGTACTTC. V and J are TRBV6-2 or TRBV6-3 and TRBJ2-5, with 9 bases that match TRBD2. V was clipped by 6 bases and J by 11 bases; unmatched bases: 16. Germline V CDR1 and CDR2: MNHEY, SVGEGT. This CDR3 contains 15 residues.

This clonotype turned up a few times. This chain connects TRBV28 to TRBJ2-4; TRBD1 agrees at 8 bases. There are 16 residues in the CDR3. Looked up from germline, CDR1 is MDHEN and CDR2 is SYDVKM. Trimming removed 6 bases from V and 0 bases from J; junction bases left unmatched: 7. The CDR3 spells CASSLSTGVAKNIQYF. The CDR3 DNA reads as TGTGCCAGCAGCCTCTCGACAGGGGTAGCCAAAAACATTCAGTACTTC.

The rearrangement uses TRBV19 and TRBJ2-1; D gene ambiguous. CDR3 length: 12 residues. Between the trimmed V and J ends, which lost 3 bases and 9 bases, there was a span of 9 bases. The germline CDR1 and CDR2 sequences are LNHDA and SQIVND (reference sequence). The CDR3 nucleotides are TGTGCCAGTAGTATTAGGAGATTTGAGCAGTTCTTC. Translating gives CASSIRRFEQFF. Supplemented by reference TRBV19 and TRBJ2-1, the full variable domain reads DGGITQSPKYLFRKEGQNVTLSCEQNLNHDAMYWYRQDPGQGLRLIYYSQIVNDFQKGDIAEGYSVSREKKESFPLTVTSAQKNPTAFYLCASSIRRFEQFFGPGTRLTVL.

This clonotype showed up just a few times. The rearrangement uses TRBV28 and TRBJ1-2, with 7 bases fitting TRBD1. With V trimmed by 1 base and J by 6 bases, 5 bases remained unmatched. The CDR3 is 14 amino acids. The germline CDR1 and CDR2 sequences are MDHEN and SYDVKM. The CDR3 loop is CASSLFGQVNGYTF. The DNA for the CDR3 is TGTGCCAGCAGTTTATTCGGACAGGTTAATGGCTACACCTTC.

The V call is TRBV20-1, the J call TRBJ2-7; 7 bases are shared with TRBD2. With V trimmed by 5 bases and J by 6 bases, 7 bases remained unmatched. The germline gives CDR1 DFQATT, CDR2 SNEGSKA (reference sequence). The CDR3 sequence is 12 residues long. The CDR3: CSAEGLMGEQYF. The CDR3 DNA is TGCAGTGCTGAGGGACTAATGGGCGAGCAGTACTTC.

This clonotype was seen more than once but under ten times. The chain has TRBV9 and TRBJ2-3; TRBD1 aligns across 10 bases. Germline CDR1 reads SGDLS; CDR2 reads YYNGEE. V shed 4 bases, J shed 5 bases, and the junction held 7 bases outside the gene matches. CDR3 size: 15 residues. CDR3 loop: CASSPGQGELDTQYF. As DNA, the CDR3 is TGTGCCAGCAGCCCCGGACAGGGGGAATTAGATACGCAGTATTTT.

The chain couples TRBV25-1 to TRBJ2-5, with D possibly being TRBD1 (6 bases). The CDR3 loop spans 15 amino acids. Trimming left V 3 bases short and J 4 bases short, with 15 bases between. In germline, CDR1 is MGHDK, CDR2 SYGVNS. This CDR3 reads CASSDKTGYTETQYF. In nucleotides, the CDR3 is TGTGCCAGCAGTGACAAAACAGGGTATACAGAGACCCAGTACTTC. Full variable domain (missing parts from reference TRBV25-1 and TRBJ2-5): EADIYQTPRYLVIGTGKKITLECSQTMGHDKMYWYQQDPGMELHLIHYSYGVNSTEKGDLSSESTVSRIRTEHFPLTLESARPSHTSQYLCASSDKTGYTETQYFGPGTRLLVL.

This clonotype has only a few counts. The chain employs TRBV27 and TRBJ1-1; 7 bases align to TRBD1. The CDR3 extends over 16 amino acids. V was pared by 5 bases and J by 1 base, with 10 bases of the junction left unmatched. The V gene's germline CDR1 is MNHEY and CDR2 SMNVEV (reference sequence). CDR3 residues: CASSPPRQGSNTEAFF. The CDR3 DNA reads as TGTGCCAGCAGTCCCCCTCGACAGGGCTCGAACACTGAAGCTTTCTTT.

This clonotype has only a few counts. J is TRBJ2-3 and V is TRBV27; maybe TRBD1 (5 bases). V was clipped by 3 bases and J by 7 bases, with 11 bases between them. This CDR3 is 13 amino acids long. The germline V gene encodes CDR1 MNHEY and CDR2 SMNVEV (reference sequence). The DNA of the CDR3 is TGTGCCAGCAGTTTGAGCCAGGGCTATACGCAGTATTTT. Its translation is CASSLSQGYTQYF.

The rearrangement uses TRBV4-2 and TRBJ2-5; possibly TRBD2 for D (5 bases). This CDR3 has 16 residues. Germline CDR1 LGHNA, CDR2 YNFKEQ. The germline V and J ends were trimmed by 1 base and 0 bases, with 12 bases remaining between them. This chain's CDR3 is CASSQASGMYQETQYF. The CDR3 DNA reads TGTGCCAGCAGCCAAGCAAGCGGAATGTACCAAGAGACCCAGTACTTC.

The chain is built from TRBV7-6 and TRBJ2-1, with D unresolved. The CDR3 length is 13 residues. V gave up 2 bases and J gave up 4 bases, with 6 bases separating them. Germline CDR1 is SGHVS and CDR2 is FNYEAQ. CDR3 DNA: TGTGCCAGCAGCTTAAACATTTACAATGAGCAGTTCTTC. Translating it yields CASSLNIYNEQFF.

This sequence joins TRBV20-1 and TRBJ1-3, with 9 bases aligning to TRBD1. The CDR3 spans 17 residues. J gave up 0 bases and V 0 bases, and 6 bases lay outside the gene matches. Germline V gene data show CDR1 as DFQATT and CDR2 as SNEGSKA (reference sequence). For the CDR3, the DNA is TGCAGTGCTAGAGATCCGACAGGGGGAGGCTCTGGAAACACCATATATTTT. This encodes CSARDPTGGGSGNTIYF.

This chain joins TRBV7-2 and TRBJ1-5, with 7 bases fitting TRBD1. The CDR3 covers 13 residues. V lost 5 bases, J lost 6 bases, and 4 bases stayed unmatched. The germline V gene encodes CDR1 SGHTA and CDR2 FQGNSA. DNA for the CDR3: TGTGCCAGCAGCGTCGACAGGGCTCAGCCCCAGCATTTT. Encoded protein: CASSVDRAQPQHF. Full variable domain (missing parts from reference TRBV7-2 and TRBJ1-5): GAGVSQSPSNKVTEKGKDVELRCDPISGHTALYWYRQSLGQGLEFLIYFQGNSAPDKSGLPSDRFSAERTGGSVSTLTIQRTQQEDSAVYLCASSVDRAQPQHFGDGTRLSIL.

Only a few counts were recorded for this clonotype. The chain employs TRBV20-1 and TRBJ2-7; D unresolved. The ends were cut back, 5 bases at V and 5 bases at J, with 19 bases in the middle. Germline loops: CDR1 DFQATT, CDR2 SNEGSKA (reference sequence). This CDR3 has 14 residues. The CDR3 DNA sequence: TGCAGTGCTTACGACACTCCCATACCCCACGAGCAGTACTTC. It translates to CSAYDTPIPHEQYF.